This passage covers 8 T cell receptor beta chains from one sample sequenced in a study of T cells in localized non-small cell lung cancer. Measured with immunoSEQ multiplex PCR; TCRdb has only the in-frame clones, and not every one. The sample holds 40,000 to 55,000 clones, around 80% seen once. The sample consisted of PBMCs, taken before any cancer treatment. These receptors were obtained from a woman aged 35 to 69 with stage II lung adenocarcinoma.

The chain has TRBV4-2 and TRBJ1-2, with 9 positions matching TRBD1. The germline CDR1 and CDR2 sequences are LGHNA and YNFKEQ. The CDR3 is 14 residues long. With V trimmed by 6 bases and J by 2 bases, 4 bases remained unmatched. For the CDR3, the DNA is TGTGCCAGCAGATCAGGACAGGGGAACTATGGCTACACCTTC. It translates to CASRSGQGNYGYTF.

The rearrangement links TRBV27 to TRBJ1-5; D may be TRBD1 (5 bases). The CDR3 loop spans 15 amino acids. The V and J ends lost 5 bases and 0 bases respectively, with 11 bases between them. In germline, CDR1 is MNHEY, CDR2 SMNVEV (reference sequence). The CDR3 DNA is TGTGCCAGCAGTCCCCTAGACAGTAGCAATCAGCCCCAGCATTTT. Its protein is CASSPLDSSNQPQHF.

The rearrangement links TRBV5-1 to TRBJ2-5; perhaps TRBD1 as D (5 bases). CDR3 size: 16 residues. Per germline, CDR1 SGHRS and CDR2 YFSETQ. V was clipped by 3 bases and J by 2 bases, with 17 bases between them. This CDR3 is CASSSSGHGGQETQYF. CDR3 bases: TGCGCCAGCAGCTCTTCCGGACATGGCGGTCAAGAGACCCAGTACTTC.

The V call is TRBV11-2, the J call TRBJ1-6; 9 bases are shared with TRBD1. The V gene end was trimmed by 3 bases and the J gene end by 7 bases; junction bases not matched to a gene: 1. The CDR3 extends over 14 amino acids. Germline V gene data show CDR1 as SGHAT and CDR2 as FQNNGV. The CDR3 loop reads CASSLTGGNSPLHF. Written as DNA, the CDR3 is TGTGCCAGCAGCTTGACAGGGGGAAATTCACCCCTCCACTTT.

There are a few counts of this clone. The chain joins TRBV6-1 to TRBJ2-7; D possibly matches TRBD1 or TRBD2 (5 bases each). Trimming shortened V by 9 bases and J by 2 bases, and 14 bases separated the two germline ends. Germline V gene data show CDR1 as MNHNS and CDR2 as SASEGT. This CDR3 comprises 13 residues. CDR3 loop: CASWDGLTYEQYF. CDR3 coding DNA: TGTGCCAGTTGGGACGGCCTAACCTACGAGCAGTACTTC.

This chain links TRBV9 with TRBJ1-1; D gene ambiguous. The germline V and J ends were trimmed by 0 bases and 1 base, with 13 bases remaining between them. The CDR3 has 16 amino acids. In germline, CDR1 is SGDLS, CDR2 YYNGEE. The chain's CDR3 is CASSVGTHVGNTEAFF. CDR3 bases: TGTGCCAGCAGCGTAGGGACCCATGTCGGGAACACTGAAGCTTTCTTT.

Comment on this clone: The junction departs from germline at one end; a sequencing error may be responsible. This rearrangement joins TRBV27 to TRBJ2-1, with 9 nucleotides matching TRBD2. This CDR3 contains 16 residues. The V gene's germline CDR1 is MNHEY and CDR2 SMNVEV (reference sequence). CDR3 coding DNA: TGTGCCAGCAGATTATCCCCTGCGGGGGGGCTAAATGAGCAGTTCTTC. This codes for CASRLSPAGGLNEQFF.

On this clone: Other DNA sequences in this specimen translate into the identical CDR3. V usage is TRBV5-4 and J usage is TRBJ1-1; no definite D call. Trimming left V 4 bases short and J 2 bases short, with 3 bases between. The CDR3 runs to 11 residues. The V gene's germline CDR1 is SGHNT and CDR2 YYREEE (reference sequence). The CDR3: CASSQNTEAFF. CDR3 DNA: TGTGCCAGCAGCCAAAACACTGAAGCTTTCTTT.